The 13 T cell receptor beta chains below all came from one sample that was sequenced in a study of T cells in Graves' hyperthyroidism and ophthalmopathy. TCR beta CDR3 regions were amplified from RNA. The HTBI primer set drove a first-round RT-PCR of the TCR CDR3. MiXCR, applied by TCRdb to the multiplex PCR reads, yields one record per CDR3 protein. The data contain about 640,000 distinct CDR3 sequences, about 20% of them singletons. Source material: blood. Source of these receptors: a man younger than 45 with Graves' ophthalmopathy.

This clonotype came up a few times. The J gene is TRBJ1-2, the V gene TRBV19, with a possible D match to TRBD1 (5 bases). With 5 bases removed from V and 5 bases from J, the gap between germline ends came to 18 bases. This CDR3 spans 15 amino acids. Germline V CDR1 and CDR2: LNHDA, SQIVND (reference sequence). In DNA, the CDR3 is TGTGCCAGTAGTTTACAACAGGCTCCCTTATATGGCTACACCTTC. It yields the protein CASSLQQAPLYGYTF.

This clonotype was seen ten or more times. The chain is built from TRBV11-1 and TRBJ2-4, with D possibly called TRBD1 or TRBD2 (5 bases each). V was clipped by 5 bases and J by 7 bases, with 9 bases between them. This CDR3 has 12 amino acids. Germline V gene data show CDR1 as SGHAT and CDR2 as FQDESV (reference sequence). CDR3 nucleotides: TGTGCCAGCAGCCCCGGGGACAACATTCAGTACTTC. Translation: CASSPGDNIQYF.

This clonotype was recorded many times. CDR3 sequence: CASSVDRGRDQPQHF. The CDR3 DNA follows: TGTGCCAGCAGTGTAGACAGGGGACGGGATCAGCCCCAGCATTTT. The chain has TRBV2 and TRBJ1-5; 8 nucleotides align to TRBD1. The V segment lost 4 bases and the J segment 5 bases; nucleotides outside the gene matches: 7. The CDR3 loop spans 15 amino acids. Germline assignment: CDR1 SNHLY and CDR2 FYNNEI. Based on the CDR3 plus reference TRBV2 and TRBJ1-5, the full variable domain is EPEVTQTPSHQVTQMGQEVILRCVPISNHLYFYWYRQILGQKVEFLVSFYNNEISEKSEIFDDQFSVERPDGSNFTLKIRSTKLEDSAMYFCASSVDRGRDQPQHFGDGTRLSIL.

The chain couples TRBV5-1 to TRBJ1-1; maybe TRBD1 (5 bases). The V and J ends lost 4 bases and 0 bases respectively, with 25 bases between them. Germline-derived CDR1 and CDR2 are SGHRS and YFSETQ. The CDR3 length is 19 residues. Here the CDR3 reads CASSQRPPWDGALNTEAFF. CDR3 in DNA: TGCGCCAGCAGCCAACGACCCCCCTGGGACGGAGCCTTGAACACTGAAGCTTTCTTT.

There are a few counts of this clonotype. The CDR3 nucleotides are TGTGCCAGCAGCCTATCGAGTCTGGCCGGGGAGCTGTTTTTT. Translating gives CASSLSSLAGELFF. The chain joins TRBV6-1 to TRBJ2-2; D is ambiguous. The CDR3 is made up of 14 amino acids. Looked up from germline, CDR1 is MNHNS and CDR2 is SASEGT. V lost 6 bases and J 6 bases, leaving 14 bases between the germline ends.

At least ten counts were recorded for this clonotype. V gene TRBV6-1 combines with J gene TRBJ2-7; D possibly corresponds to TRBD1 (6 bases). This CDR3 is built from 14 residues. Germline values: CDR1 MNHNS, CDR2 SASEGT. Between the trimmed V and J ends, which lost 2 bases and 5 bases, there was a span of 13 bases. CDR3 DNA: TGTGCCAGCAGTGAACTTACAGGGCAGGACGAGCAGTACTTC. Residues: CASSELTGQDEQYF.

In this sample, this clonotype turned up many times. The CDR3 region is CSVGRETEAFF. CDR3 nucleotides: TGCAGCGTTGGGAGGGAAACTGAAGCTTTCTTT. The chain recombines TRBV29-1 with TRBJ1-1; no clear D. Deletions cut 4 bases from V and 5 bases from J, with 8 bases between. This CDR3 is 11 amino acids long. The germline V gene has CDR1 SQVTM and CDR2 ANQGSEA.

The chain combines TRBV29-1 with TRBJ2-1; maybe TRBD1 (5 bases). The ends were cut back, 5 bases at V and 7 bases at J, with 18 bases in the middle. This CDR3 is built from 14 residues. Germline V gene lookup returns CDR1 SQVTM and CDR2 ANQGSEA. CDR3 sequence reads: CSVPSGRAPNEQFF. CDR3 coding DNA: TGCAGCGTTCCTAGTGGCAGGGCTCCAAATGAGCAGTTCTTC.

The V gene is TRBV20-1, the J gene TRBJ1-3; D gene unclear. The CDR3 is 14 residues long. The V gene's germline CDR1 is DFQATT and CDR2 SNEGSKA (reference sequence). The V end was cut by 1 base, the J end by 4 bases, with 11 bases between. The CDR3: CSARGPGLGNTIYF. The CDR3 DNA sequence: TGCAGTGCTAGAGGACCGGGTCTGGGAAACACCATATATTTT.

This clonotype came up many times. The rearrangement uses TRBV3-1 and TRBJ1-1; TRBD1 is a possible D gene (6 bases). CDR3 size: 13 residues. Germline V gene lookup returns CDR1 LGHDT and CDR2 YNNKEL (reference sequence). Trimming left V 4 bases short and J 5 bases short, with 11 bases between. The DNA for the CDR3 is TGTGCCAGCAGCCGGACAGCAGCAACTGAAGCTTTCTTT. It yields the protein CASSRTAATEAFF.

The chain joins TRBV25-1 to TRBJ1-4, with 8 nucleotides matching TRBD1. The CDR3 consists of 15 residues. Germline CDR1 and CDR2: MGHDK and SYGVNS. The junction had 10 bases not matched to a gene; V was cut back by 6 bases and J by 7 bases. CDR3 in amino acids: CASSQGAGGSEKLFF. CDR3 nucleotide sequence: TGTGCCAGCAGCCAGGGGGCAGGGGGTAGTGAAAAACTGTTTTTT.

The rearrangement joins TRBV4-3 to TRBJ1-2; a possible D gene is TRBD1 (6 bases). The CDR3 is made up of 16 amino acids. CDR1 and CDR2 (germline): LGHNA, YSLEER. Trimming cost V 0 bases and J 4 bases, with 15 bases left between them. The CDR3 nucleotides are TGCGCCAGCAGCCAAGATGGTCGGGGGCTCCCCTATGGCTACACCTTC. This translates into CASSQDGRGLPYGYTF.

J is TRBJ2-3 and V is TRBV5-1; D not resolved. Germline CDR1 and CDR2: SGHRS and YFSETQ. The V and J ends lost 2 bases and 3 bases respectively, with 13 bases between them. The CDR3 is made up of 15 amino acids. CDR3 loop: CASSLILSRTDTQYF. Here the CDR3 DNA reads TGCGCCAGCAGCTTAATTCTATCGAGGACAGATACGCAGTATTTT.